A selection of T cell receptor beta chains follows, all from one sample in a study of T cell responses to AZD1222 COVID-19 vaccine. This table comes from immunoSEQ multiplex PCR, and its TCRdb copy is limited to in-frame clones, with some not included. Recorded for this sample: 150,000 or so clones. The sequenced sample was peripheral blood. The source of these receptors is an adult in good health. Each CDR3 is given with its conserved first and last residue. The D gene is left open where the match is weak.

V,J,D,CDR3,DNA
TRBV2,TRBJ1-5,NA,CASSPQGNRNQPQHF,TGTGCCAGCAGCCCCCAGGGTAATCGCAATCAGCCCCAGCATTTT
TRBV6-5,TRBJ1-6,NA,CASRPRQDSPLHF,TGTGCCAGCAGGCCCCGACAGGATTCACCCCTCCACTTT
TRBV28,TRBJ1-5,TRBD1,CASSLTGGRQPQHF,TGTGCCAGCAGCCTTACAGGGGGCCGGCAGCCCCAGCATTTT
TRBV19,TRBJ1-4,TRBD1,CASSRTGRAEKLFF,TGTGCCAGTAGCCGGACAGGGCGGGCTGAAAAACTGTTTTTT
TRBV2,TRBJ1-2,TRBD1,CASRQQGDYGYTF,TGTGCCAGCAGGCAGCAGGGGGACTATGGCTACACCTTC
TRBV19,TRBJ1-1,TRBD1,CASRIYRGLDTEAFF,TGTGCCAGTAGGATTTACAGGGGCCTGGACACTGAAGCTTTCTTT
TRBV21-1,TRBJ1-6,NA,CASAPTFREESPLHF,TGTGCCAGCGCCCCGACGTTCAGGGAGGAATCACCCCTCCACTTT
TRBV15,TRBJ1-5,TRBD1,CATSRGTGINQPQHF,TGTGCCACCAGCAGGGGGACAGGGATCAATCAGCCCCAGCATTTT
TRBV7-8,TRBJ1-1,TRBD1,CASSLGQGAREAFF,TGTGCCAGCAGCTTAGGACAGGGGGCAAGAGAAGCTTTCTTT
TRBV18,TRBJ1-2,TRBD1,CASSPGDRDYGYTF,TGTGCCAGCTCACCCGGCGACAGGGATTATGGCTACACCTTC
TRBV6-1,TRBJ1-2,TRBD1,CASSEDRTGALGGYTF,TGTGCCAGCAGTGAAGACCGGACAGGGGCATTGGGTGGCTACACCTTC
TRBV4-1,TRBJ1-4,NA,CASSLTITNEKLFF,TGCGCCAGCAGCCTTACGATTACTAATGAAAAACTGTTTTTT
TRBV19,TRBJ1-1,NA,CASSMSGAPENTEAFF,TGTGCCAGTAGTATGAGTGGGGCACCCGAGAACACTGAAGCTTTCTTT
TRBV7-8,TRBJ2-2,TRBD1,CASSPRTGNTGELFF,TGTGCCAGCAGCCCCCGGACAGGGAACACCGGGGAGCTGTTTTTT
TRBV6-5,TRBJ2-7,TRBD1,CASRTGNPYEQYF,TGTGCCAGCCGGACAGGAAACCCCTACGAGCAGTACTTC
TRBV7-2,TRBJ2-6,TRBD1,CASSLGQGSPGANVLTF,TGTGCCAGCAGCCTGGGACAGGGGAGTCCTGGGGCCAACGTCCTGACTTTC